Each of the 7 T cell receptor beta chains below was sequenced from the same sample in a study of blood T cell repertoires in COVID-19. The data were produced by immunoSEQ multiplex PCR, yet TCRdb's version contains in-frame clones alone and is incomplete. The sample has approximately 250,000 clones, 82% seen once; the top ten hold 15%. The sequenced sample consisted of PBMCs or T cells enriched from blood (not recorded which). The receptors come from a man aged 40-49 years who had recovered from COVID-19.

This sequence joins TRBV15 and TRBJ2-7; TRBD2 agrees at 9 bases. The length of the CDR3 is 14 residues. Germline assignment: CDR1 LNHNV and CDR2 YYDKDF (reference sequence). V lost 6 bases and J lost 1; bases outside the gene matches: 4. The CDR3 DNA reads as TGTGCCACCAGTTTCAGCGGGAGGTCCTACGAGCAGTACTTC. It yields the protein CATSFSGRSYEQYF.

The V call is TRBV3-1 (or the pseudogene TRBV3-2), the J call TRBJ2-1, with D perhaps matching TRBD2 (6 bases). CDR1 is LGHDT, CDR2 YNNKEL, per germline (reference sequence). Trimming cost V 4 bases and J 9 bases, with 10 bases left between them. The CDR3 has 12 amino acids. Written as DNA, the CDR3 is TGTGCCAGCAGCCCGTCAGCGGGTGAGCAGTTCTTC. This translates into CASSPSAGEQFF.

This clone was seen only once. The chain is built from TRBV4-2 and TRBJ1-5, with D tentatively TRBD1 (6 bases). This CDR3 is 15 amino acids long. CDR1 is LGHNA and CDR2 is YNFKEQ in the germline V gene. V was clipped by 3 bases and J by 7 bases, with 16 bases between them. The DNA of the CDR3 is TGTGCCAGCAGCCAGGGCAGGGGATCGAGGCAGCCCCAGCATTTT. This gives the protein CASSQGRGSRQPQHF.

The chain links TRBV28 to TRBJ2-1; 8 bases are a match to TRBD2. Germline-derived CDR1 and CDR2 are MDHEN and SYDVKM. The ends lost 2 bases at V and 4 bases at J; junction bases unmatched: 1. The CDR3 contains 14 residues. The CDR3 nucleotides read TGTGCCAGCAGTTTAGCGGGAGGTTACAATGAGCAGTTCTTC. This translates into CASSLAGGYNEQFF. The complete variable domain, with remaining parts taken from reference TRBV28 and TRBJ2-1, reads DVKVTQSSRYLVKRTGEKVFLECVQDMDHENMFWYRQDPGLGLRLIYFSYDVKMKEKGDIPEGYSVSREKKERFSLILESASTNQTSMYLCASSLAGGYNEQFFGPGTRLTVL.

This clone was picked up a small number of times. The chain employs TRBV5-1 and TRBJ2-7; TRBD1 agrees at 9 bases. CDR1 SGHRS and CDR2 YFSETQ come from the germline V gene. The CDR3 consists of 13 residues. Trimming removed 0 bases from V and 12 bases from J; junction bases left unmatched: 7. CDR3: CASSLGGDRDRYF. In DNA form, the CDR3 reads TGCGCCAGCAGCTTGGGTGGGGACAGGGATAGGTACTTC.

V usage is TRBV10-1 and J usage is TRBJ1-1; 7 bases are a match to TRBD1. The V segment lost 6 bases and the J segment 11 bases; nucleotides outside the gene matches: 15. This CDR3 has 14 amino acids. From germline, CDR1 is WNHNN and CDR2 SYGVQD (reference sequence). CDR3 sequence (DNA): TGCGCCAGCAGGGCCGGGACAGCAGCAATAGGGGCTTTCTTT. The encoded protein is CASRAGTAAIGAFF.

The V gene is TRBV4-1, the J gene TRBJ2-1; 9 bases line up with TRBD2. The V segment lost 4 bases and the J segment 5 bases; nucleotides outside the gene matches: 6. Germline V CDR1 and CDR2: MGHRA, YSYEKL. This CDR3 contains 15 residues. This CDR3 is CASSRGSSGDNEQFF. The DNA for the CDR3 is TGCGCCAGCAGCCGCGGCTCTAGCGGGGACAATGAGCAGTTCTTC.